This T cell receptor beta chain was observed in a study of shared clonotypes between healthy human individuals. TCRdb's copy holds only in-frame clones and misses some; the assay was immunoSEQ multiplex PCR. This sample has hundreds of thousands of clones, with approximately 79% found just once. From germline, CDR1 is SGHVS and CDR2 FQNEAQ. The CDR3 runs 15 residues. V lost 1 base and J 6 bases, leaving 15 bases between the germline ends. The rearrangement links TRBV7-8 to TRBJ1-2, with D tentatively TRBD1 (6 bases). Sequencing was performed on memory CD4+ T cells sorted from blood. Subset of the sample: CD45RA-negative fraction. This clonotype was obtained from a woman in her twenties or thirties in good health. The CDR3 loop reads CASSLGWGPGHGYTF. The CDR3 DNA reads TGTGCCAGCAGCTTAGGGTGGGGGCCAGGCCATGGCTACACCTTC.